This is a list of T cell receptor beta chains from one sample in a study of beta chain features in type 1 diabetes. Generated by immunoSEQ multiplex PCR, the TCRdb table keeps only in-frame clones and is missing some. Of approximately 120,000 clones listed, under 40% are singletons. Sequencing used stem cell memory CD4+ T cells from blood. The source of these receptors is a woman aged 18 to 35 in good health. Each CDR3 is given with its conserved first and last residue. D genes are given only for firm matches. The size field is filled for only some rows; it gives once, few, many or a size class.

V gene: TRBV11-2
J gene: TRBJ2-3
clone size: -
D gene: -
CDR3 protein: CASSRDITSTDTQYF
CDR3 DNA: TGTGCCAGCAGTAGGGACATTACAAGCACAGATACGCAGTATTTT

V gene: TRBV7-9
J gene: TRBJ2-7
clone size: once
D gene: -
CDR3 protein: CASSLAATRVHEQYF
CDR3 DNA: TGTGCCAGCAGCTTAGCGGCCACCAGGGTCCACGAGCAGTACTTC

V gene: TRBV27
J gene: TRBJ1-1
clone size: -
D gene: TRBD1
CDR3 protein: CASRIDRVNTEAFF
CDR3 DNA: TGTGCCAGCAGGATAGACAGGGTGAACACTGAAGCTTTCTTT

V gene: TRBV7-2
J gene: TRBJ2-7
clone size: -
D gene: -
CDR3 protein: CASSPDGQSSSYEQYF
CDR3 DNA: TGTGCCAGCAGCCCGGACGGACAGTCGAGCTCCTACGAGCAGTACTTC

V gene: TRBV29-1
J gene: TRBJ2-1
clone size: few
D gene: TRBD2
CDR3 protein: CSVEDAPPDVRLAGYNEQFF
CDR3 DNA: TGCAGCGTTGAAGACGCACCACCCGACGTTCGTCTAGCGGGGTACAATGAGCAGTTCTTC

V gene: TRBV4-2
J gene: TRBJ1-1
clone size: -
D gene: TRBD1
CDR3 protein: CASRKGDRLSMNTEAFF
CDR3 DNA: TGTGCCAGCAGGAAAGGGGACAGACTTTCCATGAACACTGAAGCTTTCTTT

V gene: TRBV7-2
J gene: TRBJ2-1
clone size: -
D gene: TRBD2
CDR3 protein: CASSPTGAGGRSSYNEQFF
CDR3 DNA: TGTGCCAGCAGCCCTACGGGAGCGGGAGGGCGGAGCTCCTACAATGAGCAGTTCTTC

V gene: TRBV5-1
J gene: TRBJ2-7
clone size: few
D gene: -
CDR3 protein: CASSRTGAYEQYF
CDR3 DNA: TGCGCCAGCAGCCGCACGGGAGCCTACGAGCAGTACTTC

V gene: TRBV5-1
J gene: TRBJ2-3
clone size: few
D gene: TRBD2
CDR3 protein: CASSHSSGQDTQYF
CDR3 DNA: TGCGCCAGCAGTCATTCTAGCGGCCAAGATACGCAGTATTTT

V gene: TRBV10-2
J gene: TRBJ2-5
clone size: -
D gene: TRBD1
CDR3 protein: CASRGTGMETQYF
CDR3 DNA: TGCGCCAGCAGGGGGACAGGGATGGAGACCCAGTACTTC

V gene: TRBV6-5
J gene: TRBJ1-2
clone size: -
D gene: TRBD1
CDR3 protein: CASSRSGTGASRTF
CDR3 DNA: TGTGCCAGCAGCCGCTCGGGAACAGGGGCATCGCGCACCTTC

V gene: TRBV30
J gene: TRBJ1-5
clone size: -
D gene: -
CDR3 protein: CAWSSGQISNQPQHF
CDR3 DNA: TGTGCCTGGAGTTCCGGACAGATCAGCAATCAGCCCCAGCATTTT

V gene: TRBV10-3
J gene: TRBJ2-3
clone size: -
D gene: TRBD1
CDR3 protein: CAISRTKTGLDTQYF
CDR3 DNA: TGTGCCATCAGTAGGACAAAGACAGGGTTGGATACGCAGTATTTT

V gene: TRBV28
J gene: TRBJ2-5
clone size: -
D gene: -
CDR3 protein: CASRFRQLEVQETQYF
CDR3 DNA: TGTGCCAGCAGGTTTCGACAGTTAGAAGTACAAGAGACCCAGTACTTC

V gene: TRBV19
J gene: TRBJ1-5
clone size: few
D gene: -
CDR3 protein: CASSSGYQPQHF
CDR3 DNA: TGTGCCAGTAGTTCGGGGTATCAGCCCCAGCATTTT

V gene: TRBV30
J gene: TRBJ1-2
clone size: -
D gene: -
CDR3 protein: CAWSVNKNYGYTF
CDR3 DNA: TGTGCCTGGAGTGTTAACAAAAACTATGGCTACACCTTC

V gene: TRBV14
J gene: TRBJ2-7
clone size: -
D gene: TRBD2
CDR3 protein: CASSETSAYEQYF
CDR3 DNA: TGTGCCAGCAGCGAGACTAGCGCCTACGAGCAGTACTTC

V gene: TRBV5-1
J gene: TRBJ2-7
clone size: few
D gene: TRBD1
CDR3 protein: CASGWTGSLDEQYF
CDR3 DNA: TGCGCCAGCGGGTGGACAGGGTCACTGGACGAGCAGTACTTC

V gene: TRBV28
J gene: TRBJ2-7
clone size: -
D gene: -
CDR3 protein: CASRPPGLSYEQYF
CDR3 DNA: TGTGCCAGCAGACCCCCAGGGTTATCCTACGAGCAGTACTTC

V gene: TRBV19
J gene: TRBJ2-5
clone size: few
D gene: TRBD1
CDR3 protein: CASRQQGMETQYF
CDR3 DNA: TGTGCCAGTAGACAACAGGGGATGGAGACCCAGTACTTC

V gene: TRBV30
J gene: TRBJ2-7
clone size: -
D gene: TRBD2
CDR3 protein: CAWSVTSSYEQYF
CDR3 DNA: TGTGCCTGGAGTGTGACTAGCTCGTACGAGCAGTACTTC

V gene: TRBV7-2
J gene: TRBJ2-3
clone size: -
D gene: -
CDR3 protein: CASSLWTGRGADTQYF
CDR3 DNA: TGTGCCAGCAGCTTATGGACAGGGAGGGGTGCAGATACGCAGTATTTT

V gene: TRBV29-1
J gene: TRBJ2-1
clone size: -
D gene: TRBD2
CDR3 protein: CSVEVFRVGRGYNEQFF
CDR3 DNA: TGCAGCGTTGAAGTATTCCGGGTCGGGAGGGGATACAATGAGCAGTTCTTC

V gene: TRBV18
J gene: TRBJ1-5
clone size: -
D gene: TRBD1
CDR3 protein: CASSSGQGRQPQHF
CDR3 DNA: TGTGCCAGCTCATCGGGACAGGGGCGTCAGCCCCAGCATTTT

V gene: TRBV4-3
J gene: TRBJ2-3
clone size: -
D gene: TRBD2
CDR3 protein: CASSQLAGAPDTQYF
CDR3 DNA: TGCGCCAGCAGCCAACTAGCGGGAGCCCCAGATACGCAGTATTTT

V gene: TRBV7-9
J gene: TRBJ2-1
clone size: -
D gene: TRBD2
CDR3 protein: CASSPRLAGYRYYNEQFF
CDR3 DNA: TGTGCCAGCAGCCCACGACTAGCGGGATATCGGTACTACAATGAGCAGTTCTTC

V gene: TRBV29-1
J gene: TRBJ2-3
clone size: -
D gene: TRBD1
CDR3 protein: CSVDTGESTDTQYF
CDR3 DNA: TGCAGCGTTGACACAGGGGAGAGCACAGATACGCAGTATTTT

V gene: TRBV4-3
J gene: TRBJ1-6
clone size: few
D gene: -
CDR3 protein: CASSRGKDSPLHF
CDR3 DNA: TGCGCCAGCAGCCGAGGAAAGGATTCACCCCTCCACTTT

V gene: TRBV6-5
J gene: TRBJ1-2
clone size: -
D gene: -
CDR3 protein: CASSTRQTYYGYTF
CDR3 DNA: TGTGCCAGCAGTACCAGACAGACTTACTATGGCTACACCTTC

V gene: TRBV28
J gene: TRBJ2-7
clone size: few
D gene: TRBD1
CDR3 protein: CASRLQGAREQYF
CDR3 DNA: TGTGCCAGCAGACTACAGGGGGCGCGGGAGCAGTACTTC

V gene: TRBV7-3
J gene: TRBJ2-7
clone size: -
D gene: TRBD2
CDR3 protein: CASSDSLADVYEQYF
CDR3 DNA: TGTGCTAGCAGCGACAGTCTAGCGGATGTTTACGAGCAGTACTTC

V gene: TRBV7-8
J gene: TRBJ2-3
clone size: -
D gene: -
CDR3 protein: CASSFTVTDTQYF
CDR3 DNA: TGTGCCAGCAGCTTCACGGTCACAGATACGCAGTATTTT

V gene: TRBV28
J gene: TRBJ2-7
clone size: few
D gene: -
CDR3 protein: CASRVDSIYEQYF
CDR3 DNA: TGTGCCAGCAGAGTGGACAGTATTTACGAGCAGTACTTC

V gene: TRBV28
J gene: TRBJ2-7
clone size: -
D gene: TRBD1
CDR3 protein: CASSIPGTGRHEQYF
CDR3 DNA: TGTGCCAGCAGCATACCCGGGACAGGTCGGCACGAGCAGTACTTC

V gene: TRBV29-1
J gene: TRBJ2-7
clone size: -
D gene: TRBD1
CDR3 protein: CSVGATGEHEQYF
CDR3 DNA: TGCAGCGTTGGCGCGACAGGGGAGCACGAGCAGTACTTC

V gene: TRBV19
J gene: TRBJ2-1
clone size: few
D gene: -
CDR3 protein: CASTRETRSHNEQFF
CDR3 DNA: TGTGCCAGTACTCGGGAGACGAGGTCCCACAATGAGCAGTTCTTC

V gene: TRBV5-6
J gene: TRBJ1-2
clone size: -
D gene: -
CDR3 protein: CASSLDLANYGYTF
CDR3 DNA: TGTGCCAGCAGCTTGGATCTCGCTAACTATGGCTACACCTTC

V gene: TRBV27
J gene: TRBJ2-7
clone size: -
D gene: -
CDR3 protein: CASSSGQTPPYEQYF
CDR3 DNA: TGTGCCAGCAGTTCCGGACAGACTCCACCCTACGAGCAGTACTTC

V gene: TRBV6-1
J gene: TRBJ1-2
clone size: -
D gene: -
CDR3 protein: CASSVTGPNYGYTF
CDR3 DNA: TGTGCCAGCAGTGTGACAGGACCTAACTATGGCTACACCTTC

V gene: TRBV25-1
J gene: TRBJ2-3
clone size: few
D gene: -
CDR3 protein: CASSEGPNTDTQYF
CDR3 DNA: TGTGCCAGCAGTGAAGGCCCGAACACAGATACGCAGTATTTT

V gene: TRBV27
J gene: TRBJ2-1
clone size: -
D gene: TRBD1
CDR3 protein: CASSLYIDRALSYNEQFF
CDR3 DNA: TGTGCCAGCAGTTTATACATTGACAGGGCCCTCTCCTACAATGAGCAGTTCTTC

V gene: TRBV28
J gene: TRBJ2-4
clone size: few
D gene: TRBD1
CDR3 protein: CASSKGAVAKNIQYF
CDR3 DNA: TGTGCCAGCAGTAAGGGGGCTGTAGCCAAAAACATTCAGTACTTC

V gene: TRBV7-2
J gene: TRBJ2-7
clone size: few
D gene: TRBD2
CDR3 protein: CASSLTSGAYEQYF
CDR3 DNA: TGTGCCAGCAGCTTGACTAGCGGGGCCTACGAGCAGTACTTC

V gene: TRBV18
J gene: TRBJ1-1
clone size: -
D gene: -
CDR3 protein: CASSPRNRVLNTEAFF
CDR3 DNA: TGTGCCAGCTCACCAAGGAACAGGGTCCTGAACACTGAAGCTTTCTTT

V gene: TRBV28
J gene: TRBJ1-2
clone size: -
D gene: TRBD1
CDR3 protein: CASRTQGAGYGYTF
CDR3 DNA: TGTGCCAGCAGAACCCAGGGGGCGGGCTATGGCTACACCTTC

V gene: TRBV6-5
J gene: TRBJ1-1
clone size: once
D gene: -
CDR3 protein: CASSHPGGANTEAFF
CDR3 DNA: TGTGCCAGCAGCCACCCCGGGGGGGCGAACACTGAAGCTTTCTTT

V gene: TRBV7-3
J gene: TRBJ2-2
clone size: -
D gene: -
CDR3 protein: CASSSSSGELFF
CDR3 DNA: TGTGCCAGCAGCTCCTCTAGCGGGGAGCTGTTTTTT

V gene: TRBV6-6
J gene: TRBJ1-5
clone size: -
D gene: -
CDR3 protein: CASSYRTDNQPQHF
CDR3 DNA: TGTGCCAGCAGTTACCGGACAGACAATCAGCCCCAGCATTTT

V gene: TRBV5-1
J gene: TRBJ1-1
clone size: -
D gene: TRBD1
CDR3 protein: CASSQTQGLGNTEAFF
CDR3 DNA: TGCGCCAGCAGCCAAACACAGGGGTTGGGGAACACTGAAGCTTTCTTT

V gene: TRBV15
J gene: TRBJ2-1
clone size: -
D gene: TRBD2
CDR3 protein: CATSRLQGFNIVGTSWAQFF
CDR3 DNA: TGTGCCACCAGCAGGCTACAGGGGTTTAACATTGTGGGGACTAGCTGGGCCCAGTTCTTC

V gene: TRBV9
J gene: TRBJ2-1
clone size: -
D gene: TRBD2
CDR3 protein: CASSAPERGTSGRALYNEQFF
CDR3 DNA: TGTGCCAGCAGCGCCCCGGAGAGGGGGACTAGCGGGAGGGCCTTATACAATGAGCAGTTCTTC